The 19 T cell receptor beta chains below all came from one sample that was sequenced in a study of T cell clonality in common variable immunodeficiency. The table came from immunoSEQ multiplex PCR; TCRdb's copy has only in-frame clones and leaves some out. This sample comprises about 45,000 clones, none seen once only. The sequenced sample was peripheral blood mononuclear cells. The receptors shown here come from a person aged 18 to 70 in good health.

This clone was recorded many times. The read terminates 3 residues ahead of where the CDR3 ends, so the germline J gene completes it. This chain links TRBV20-1 with TRBJ2-1; 12 positions agree with TRBD2. This CDR3 region has 14 residues. The germline gives CDR1 DFQATT, CDR2 SNEGSKA (reference sequence). J was trimmed by 4 bases and V by 5 bases; bases with no gene match: 3. CDR3 residues: CSAVGTSGYNEQFF. CDR3 DNA, as far as it was read: TGCAGTGCTGTGGGGACTAGCGGGTACAATGAG.

The table lists this clone with many counts. The read terminates 3 residues ahead of where the CDR3 ends, so the germline J gene completes it. The chain joins TRBV11-3 to TRBJ1-2; D possibly corresponds to TRBD1 (5 bases). The CDR3 runs to 15 residues. The germline V gene has CDR1 SGHNT and CDR2 YENEEA. Incomplete CDR3 DNA: TGTGCCAGCAGCGGGGTGGGGAGGGGAGCCGCCAGC. Its protein product is CASSGVGRGAAS. The entire CDR3 is CASSGVGRGAASYTF. Filled out from reference TRBV11-3 and TRBJ1-2, the complete variable domain reads EAGVVQSPRYKIIEKKQPVAFWCNPISGHNTLYWYLQNLGQGPELLIRYENEEAVDDSQLPKDRFSAERLKGVDSTLKIQPAELGDSAVYLCASSGVGRGAASYTFGSGTRLTVV.

This clone was detected ten times or more. The missing CDR3 end, 3 residues past where the read stops, is filled in from the germline J gene. V usage is TRBV12-3 or TRBV12-4 and J usage is TRBJ1-1; 8 nucleotides agree with TRBD1. CDR3 length: 14 residues. The sequenced CDR3 bases are TGTGCCAGCAGCAAACGACAGGGGTCTACCAAA. As protein: CASSKRQGSTK. The whole CDR3 protein reads CASSKRQGSTKAFF.

In this sample, this clone turned up many times. The CDR3 extends 3 residues past the end of the read, so its final part is completed from the germline J gene. The gene calls are TRBV7-2 and TRBJ2-5; 11 positions match TRBD2. The germline CDR1 and CDR2 sequences are SGHTA and FQGNSA. This CDR3 region has 15 residues. Trimming removed 6 bases from V and 2 bases from J; junction bases left unmatched: 5. Partial CDR3 DNA: TGTGCCAGCAGTTATAGCGGGGGGGTACAAGAGACC. Translating it yields CASSYSGGVQET. The whole CDR3 sequence reads CASSYSGGVQETQYF.

This clone has just a few counts. With the read ending 3 residues before the CDR3 end, the germline J gene is used to fill in that end. The chain has TRBV6-2 or TRBV6-3 and TRBJ2-3; D possibly corresponds to TRBD2 (6 bases). CDR3 length: 17 amino acids. Trimming left V 2 bases short and J 0 bases short, with 15 bases between. Germline V gene sequence: CDR1 MNHEY, CDR2 SVGEGT. The CDR3 reads CASSYERTTSSTDTQYF. Incomplete CDR3 DNA: TGTGCCAGCAGTTACGAGCGGACTACGTCTAGCACAGATACG.

The DNA read from the CDR3 is TGTGCCAGCAGCCGTATACAGGGAAGCGAG. Its translation is CASSRIQGSE. The complete CDR3 reads CASSRIQGSEQYF. The V and J genes are TRBV11-3 and TRBJ2-7, with a tentative D call TRBD1 (6 bases). The read ends 3 residues shy of where the CDR3 ends; the end is completed using the germline J gene. In germline, CDR1 is SGHNT, CDR2 YENEEA. V dropped 5 bases and J dropped 6 bases, with 14 bases sitting between them. The CDR3 contains 13 residues.

This clone was detected many times. The read ends 3 residues shy of where the CDR3 ends; the end is completed using the germline J gene. V and J are TRBV7-2 and TRBJ2-5; D is unclear. Germline V CDR1 and CDR2: SGHTA, FQGNSA. The CDR3 is 14 amino acids. Trimming took 0 bases from V and 4 from J, leaving 9 bases between them. The CDR3 here is CASSLARVLETQYF. Incomplete CDR3 DNA: TGTGCCAGCAGCTTAGCGCGCGTCCTAGAGACC.

This clone was detected many times. The read falls 3 residues short of the CDR3 end, and the missing part is taken from the germline J gene. The chain carries TRBV29-1 and TRBJ2-1; 8 bases agree with TRBD2. The CDR3 extends over 13 amino acids. Germline V gene lookup returns CDR1 SQVTM and CDR2 ANQGSEA. The chain's CDR3 is CSGRRGGYNEQFF. CDR3 DNA (partial): TGCAGTGGCCGCCGGGGGGGATACAATGAG.

This clone was counted at least ten times. The observed sequence ends 3 residues before the CDR3 terminus, with the missing tail filled in from the germline J gene. The chain recombines TRBV2 with TRBJ1-1, with 10 bases fitting TRBD1. Trimming removed 8 bases from V and 5 bases from J; junction bases left unmatched: 5. CDR3 length: 13 residues. Germline CDR1 and CDR2: SNHLY and FYNNEI. This CDR3 is CASRDRGGTEAFF. The part of the CDR3 DNA that was read is TGTGCCAGCCGGGACAGGGGAGGAACTGAA.

As concerns this clone: From the germline J gene comes the end of the CDR3, since the read stops 3 residues before it. This chain connects TRBV5-6 to TRBJ2-3; D is unresolved. V was clipped by 4 bases and J by 2 bases, with 8 bases between them. This CDR3 spans 13 amino acids. From germline, CDR1 is SGHDT and CDR2 YYEEEE. Incomplete CDR3 DNA: TGTGCCAGCAGCCCAACACCCACAGATACG. Translating gives CASSPTPTDT. The whole CDR3 sequence reads CASSPTPTDTQYF.

This clone was counted ten times or more. The read ends 3 residues early relative to the CDR3; the germline J gene fills the gap. The chain couples TRBV19 to TRBJ1-1; the D gene is possibly TRBD1 (5 bases). Looked up from germline, CDR1 is LNHDA and CDR2 is SQIVND (reference sequence). The germline V and J ends were trimmed by 3 bases and 4 bases, with 15 bases remaining between them. This CDR3 is 15 amino acids long. The CDR3 loop reads CASSISGTVGTEAFF. The DNA read from the CDR3 is TGTGCCAGTAGTATTTCCGGGACTGTGGGCACTGAA. The entire variable domain, with the rest obtained from reference TRBV19 and TRBJ1-1, is as follows: DGGITQSPKYLFRKEGQNVTLSCEQNLNHDAMYWYRQDPGQGLRLIYYSQIVNDFQKGDIAEGYSVSREKKESFPLTVTSAQKNPTAFYLCASSISGTVGTEAFFGQGTRLTVV.

This clone was counted ten times or more. The read ends 3 residues shy of where the CDR3 ends; the end is completed using the germline J gene. The V and J genes are TRBV5-1 and TRBJ2-3; weak D call: TRBD2 (6 bases). The CDR3 has 15 amino acids. Trimming stripped 4 bases from V and 6 bases from J, with 18 bases between. CDR1 is SGHRS and CDR2 is YFSETQ in the germline V gene. The sequenced part of the CDR3 DNA is TGCGCCAGCAGCCAGGGACTGTCTGAGAGGGATACG. It specifies CASSQGLSERDT. The full CDR3 protein is CASSQGLSERDTQYF.

This clone came up many times. Read sequence stops 3 residues before the CDR3 end, and the germline J gene provides the missing end. V and J are TRBV6-2 or TRBV6-3 and TRBJ1-5; TRBD1 might be the D (6 bases). CDR3 length: 14 amino acids. The germline CDR1 and CDR2 sequences are MNHEY and SVGEGT. V dropped 7 bases and J dropped 7 bases, with 17 bases sitting between them. The CDR3 spells CASTRSGEGQPQHF. The DNA read from the CDR3 is TGTGCCAGCACAAGGTCAGGGGAGGGACAGCCC.

This clone has a count of ten or more. Read sequence stops 3 residues before the CDR3 end, and the germline J gene provides the missing end. This chain connects TRBV20-1 to TRBJ2-2, with 8 nucleotides matching TRBD2. CDR1 DFQATT and CDR2 SNEGSKA come from the germline V gene (reference sequence). The length of the CDR3 is 14 residues. The V and J ends lost 3 bases and 6 bases, in that order; junction bases with no gene match: 6. CDR3 DNA, as far as it was read: TGCAGTGCTAGGGTAGCGGGATTTGCCGGGGAG. This translates into CSARVAGFAGE. The entire CDR3 sequence reads CSARVAGFAGELFF.

This clone was recorded a few times. The CDR3 end falls 3 residues outside the read, so it is completed with the germline J gene. The rearrangement links TRBV11-2 to TRBJ1-1, with 9 bases identical to TRBD1. The trim removed 4 bases at V and 5 bases at J, leaving 5 bases unmatched. Germline lookup yields CDR1 SGHAT and CDR2 FQNNGV. CDR3 size: 14 residues. This CDR3 is CASSSRQGGTEAFF. The covered CDR3 bases are TGTGCCAGCAGCTCCCGACAGGGGGGAACTGAA.

In this sample, this clone turned up many times. The read comes to an end 3 residues before the CDR3 does, leaving the germline J gene to fill in the end. The chain is built from TRBV12-3 or TRBV12-4 and TRBJ2-5, with a tentative D call TRBD1 (6 bases). V gave up 6 bases and J gave up 5 bases, with 16 bases separating them. The length of the CDR3 is 14 residues. The CDR3 sequence is CASRSSGAGETQYF. Incomplete CDR3 DNA: TGTGCCAGCAGGTCGTCAGGGGCTGGGGAGACC.

There are many counts of this clone. The CDR3 extends 3 residues past the end of the read, so its final part is completed from the germline J gene. The chain joins TRBV5-1 to TRBJ2-1, with D perhaps TRBD2 (5 bases). The V gene lost 6 bases and the J gene lost 4 bases, with 14 bases spanning the gap. The CDR3 has 14 amino acids. Germline V gives CDR1 SGHRS, CDR2 YFSETQ. CDR3 region: CASNGEAPYNEQFF. The part of the CDR3 DNA that was read is TGCGCCAGCAACGGGGAAGCCCCGTACAATGAG. The full variable domain, completed using reference TRBV5-1 and TRBJ2-1, is KAGVTQTPRYLIKTRGQQVTLSCSPISGHRSVSWYQQTPGQGLQFLFEYFSETQRNKGNFPGRFSGRQFSNSRSEMNVSTLELGDSALYLCASNGEAPYNEQFFGPGTRLTVL.

This clone has a count of ten or more. The CDR3 end lies 3 residues beyond the end of the read and is filled in from the germline J gene. The chain joins TRBV30 to TRBJ2-4, with TRBD2 matching 8 bases. The junction had 9 bases not matched to a gene; V was cut back by 3 bases and J by 2 bases. The CDR3 totals 16 residues. The germline V gene encodes CDR1 GTSNPN and CDR2 SVGIG (reference sequence). CDR3 DNA, as far as it was read: TGTGCCTGGAGCCACCTCGGGGGGGGGCCCAAAAACATT. It is translated as CAWSHLGGGPKNI. The CDR3 in its entirety is CAWSHLGGGPKNIQYF.

There are many counts of this clone. The read falls 3 residues short of the CDR3 end, and the missing part is taken from the germline J gene. The chain combines TRBV5-1 with TRBJ2-1, with 7 bases identical to TRBD2. Germline CDR1 SGHRS, CDR2 YFSETQ. This CDR3 has 14 amino acids. V lost 0 bases and J lost 3; bases outside the gene matches: 0. CDR3 residues: CASSLGGSYNEQFF. The part of the CDR3 DNA that was read is TGCGCCAGCAGCTTGGGCGGGAGCTACAATGAG.